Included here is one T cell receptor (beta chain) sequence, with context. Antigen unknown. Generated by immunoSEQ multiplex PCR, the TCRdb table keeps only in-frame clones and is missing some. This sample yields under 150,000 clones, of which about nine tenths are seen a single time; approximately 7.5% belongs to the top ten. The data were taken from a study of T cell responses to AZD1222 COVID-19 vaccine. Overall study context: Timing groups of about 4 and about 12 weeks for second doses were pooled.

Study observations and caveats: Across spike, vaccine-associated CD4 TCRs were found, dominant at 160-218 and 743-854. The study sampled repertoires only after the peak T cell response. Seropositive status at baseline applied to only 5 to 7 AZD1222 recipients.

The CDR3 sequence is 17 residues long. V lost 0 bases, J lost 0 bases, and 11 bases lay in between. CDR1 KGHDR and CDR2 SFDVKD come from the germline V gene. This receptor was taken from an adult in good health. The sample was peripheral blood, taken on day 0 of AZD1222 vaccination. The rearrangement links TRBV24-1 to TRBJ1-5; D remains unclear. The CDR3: CATSDLGRFYSNQPQHF. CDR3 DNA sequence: TGTGCCACCAGTGATTTGGGGAGATTTTATAGCAATCAGCCCCAGCATTTT.